This entry lists 31 T cell receptor beta chains sequenced from one sample in a study of blood T cell repertoires in COVID-19. Clones were read by immunoSEQ multiplex PCR, and TCRdb kept only the in-frame ones, dropping some. The profile shows around 42,000 clones, around 77% of them singletons. Sequencing was done on a sample of peripheral blood. These receptors all come from an elderly man with active or convalescent COVID-19.

This clone appeared a single time. The genes are TRBV5-1 and TRBJ2-4; D not resolved. The CDR3 has 14 residues. Trimming removed 0 bases from V and 5 bases from J, with 9 bases in between. CDR1 and CDR2 from the germline V gene are SGHRS and YFSETQ. CDR3 sequence (DNA): TGCGCCAGCAGCTTGGCCGCCGGAGAAAACATTCAGTACTTC. As protein: CASSLAAGENIQYF. Full variable domain (outside the CDR3, taken from reference TRBV5-1 and TRBJ2-4): KAGVTQTPRYLIKTRGQQVTLSCSPISGHRSVSWYQQTPGQGLQFLFEYFSETQRNKGNFPGRFSGRQFSNSRSEMNVSTLELGDSALYLCASSLAAGENIQYFGAGTRLSVL.

The gene calls are TRBV7-3 and TRBJ2-6; a possible D gene is TRBD2 (6 bases). V lost 3 bases and J lost 0, with 12 bases in between. This CDR3 region has 17 residues. Germline values: CDR1 SGHTA, CDR2 FQGTGA. In nucleotides, the CDR3 is TGTGCCAGCAGCTTCGGGACTGCCTTCTCTGGGGCCAACGTCCTGACTTTC. This gives the protein CASSFGTAFSGANVLTF. The complete variable domain, with remaining parts taken from reference TRBV7-3 and TRBJ2-6, reads GAGVSQTPSNKVTEKGKYVELRCDPISGHTALYWYRQSLGQGPEFLIYFQGTGAADDSGLPNDRFFAVRPEGSVSTLKIQRTERGDSAVYLCASSFGTAFSGANVLTFGAGSRLTVL.

The V call is TRBV11-3, the J call TRBJ1-6, with 8 bases aligning to TRBD1. The V gene end was trimmed by 6 bases and the J gene end by 1 base; junction bases not matched to a gene: 2. This CDR3 region has 15 residues. Germline V lookup: CDR1 SGHNT, CDR2 YENEEA. The CDR3 protein is CASRQGGSYNSPLHF. CDR3 nucleotides: TGTGCCAGCAGACAGGGGGGGTCCTATAATTCACCCCTCCACTTT.

This clone was found once. The chain links TRBV7-8 to TRBJ2-5; 11 nucleotides line up with TRBD2. The CDR3 sequence is 16 residues long. Germline V gene data show CDR1 as SGHVS and CDR2 as FQNEAQ. Trimming at V came to 4 bases and at J to 2 bases, leaving 6 bases not matched to a gene. CDR3 nucleotides: TGTGCCAGCAGCTCCCAGGGACTAGCGGCACAAGAGACCCAGTACTTC. As protein: CASSSQGLAAQETQYF.

This sequence joins TRBV9 and TRBJ2-5; the match to TRBD1 covers 11 bases. The germline CDR1 and CDR2 sequences are SGDLS and YYNGEE. V shed 0 bases, J shed 6 bases, and the junction held 7 bases outside the gene matches. This CDR3 spans 16 amino acids. CDR3 protein: CASSVATGTGGQTQYF. DNA of the CDR3: TGTGCCAGCAGCGTAGCTACTGGGACAGGGGGTCAGACCCAGTACTTC.

This sequence joins TRBV28 and TRBJ1-3; 7 nucleotides line up with TRBD1. V shed 5 bases, J shed 4 bases, and the junction held 11 bases outside the gene matches. Germline V CDR1 and CDR2: MDHEN, SYDVKM. This CDR3 has 16 amino acids. CDR3 loop: CASSPRQGSIGNTIYF. CDR3 sequence (DNA): TGTGCCAGCAGTCCCCGACAGGGTTCTATCGGAAACACCATATATTTT. The entire variable domain, with the rest obtained from reference TRBV28 and TRBJ1-3, is as follows: DVKVTQSSRYLVKRTGEKVFLECVQDMDHENMFWYRQDPGLGLRLIYFSYDVKMKEKGDIPEGYSVSREKKERFSLILESASTNQTSMYLCASSPRQGSIGNTIYFGEGSWLTVV.

V is TRBV7-8 and J is TRBJ1-4; D call uncertain. The germline gives CDR1 SGHVS, CDR2 FQNEAQ. V lost 2 bases to trimming and J lost 8 bases, with 18 bases between them. The CDR3 totals 16 residues. The CDR3 coding sequence is TGTGCCAGCAGCTTATCCGAACTAGGCACCCCGGAAAAACTGTTTTTT. It translates to CASSLSELGTPEKLFF.

The genes are TRBV7-6 and TRBJ1-3, with TRBD1 matching 7 bases. CDR3 length: 17 amino acids. CDR1 is SGHVS and CDR2 is FNYEAQ in the germline V gene. After removal of 1 base from V and 1 base from J, the junction contained 7 bases not matched to a gene. The CDR3 coding sequence is TGTGCCAGCAGCTTAGTGGACCAACAGGGGTCTGGAAACACCATATATTTT. Protein: CASSLVDQQGSGNTIYF.

J is TRBJ2-1 and V is TRBV19, with TRBD2 identical over 9 bases. The CDR3 is made up of 20 amino acids. Looked up from germline, CDR1 is LNHDA and CDR2 is SQIVND (reference sequence). J lost 8 bases, V lost 1 base, and 21 bases had no gene match. This chain's CDR3 is CASSIVTTGLLSGSRDEQFF. DNA for the CDR3: TGTGCCAGTAGTATAGTAACCACTGGGCTCCTTAGCGGGAGTAGAGATGAGCAGTTCTTC.

The V and J genes are TRBV5-1 and TRBJ1-6; 9 bases align to TRBD1. In germline, CDR1 is SGHRS, CDR2 YFSETQ. With 4 bases clipped from V and 8 bases from J, the junction kept 4 bases outside the gene matches. This CDR3 is built from 14 residues. The CDR3 protein is CASSPGQGHSPLHF. Here the CDR3 DNA reads TGCGCCAGCAGCCCGGGACAGGGCCATTCACCCCTCCACTTT.

The V and J genes are TRBV30 and TRBJ1-1, with D maybe TRBD1 (5 bases). Trimming stripped 5 bases from V and 4 bases from J, with 17 bases between. CDR3 size: 14 residues. The V gene's germline CDR1 is GTSNPN and CDR2 SVGIG (reference sequence). CDR3 coding DNA: TGTGCCTGGGAAAGGGCTGCGCAGGGCACTGAAGCTTTCTTT. Translated: CAWERAAQGTEAFF.

In this sample, this clone turned up a few times. This CDR3 reads CATSRGGQGDQPQHF. The CDR3 bases are TGTGCCACCAGCAGGGGAGGACAGGGTGATCAGCCCCAGCATTTT. The chain links TRBV15 to TRBJ1-5; TRBD1 aligns across 8 bases. Germline CDR1 LNHNV, CDR2 YYDKDF (reference sequence). The CDR3 runs to 15 residues. V shed 3 bases, J shed 5 bases, and the junction held 6 bases outside the gene matches.

This chain joins TRBV27 and TRBJ2-3; the D gene is possibly TRBD2 (6 bases). Trimming shortened V by 11 bases and J by 1 base, and 16 bases separated the two germline ends. Germline V CDR1 and CDR2: MNHEY, SMNVEV (reference sequence). CDR3 length equals 14 residues. CDR3 bases: TGTGCCGTTACCCGGGGCGGGGGCACAGATACGCAGTATTTT. Its protein product is CAVTRGGGTDTQYF.

The V call is TRBV9, the J call TRBJ2-5; D might be TRBD2 (6 bases). From germline, CDR1 is SGDLS and CDR2 YYNGEE. The CDR3 contains 15 residues. V lost 4 bases and J 1 base, leaving 14 bases between the germline ends. The CDR3 is CASSFTGSPQETQYF. CDR3 in DNA: TGTGCCAGCAGCTTTACCGGGAGCCCCCAAGAGACCCAGTACTTC.

The chain has TRBV5-6 and TRBJ1-6, with TRBD1 matching 8 bases. With 3 bases clipped from V and 7 bases from J, the junction kept 9 bases outside the gene matches. Germline CDR1 is SGHDT and CDR2 is YYEEEE. The CDR3 sequence is 16 residues long. CDR3 protein: CASSSDRGLRNSPLHF. CDR3 DNA: TGTGCCAGCAGCTCCGACAGGGGACTCCGCAATTCACCCCTCCACTTT.

The CDR3: CASSQVGTGPSGYTF. The CDR3 DNA reads TGTGCCAGCAGCCAGGTCGGGACAGGACCAAGTGGCTACACCTTC. V is TRBV3-1 (or the pseudogene TRBV3-2) and J is TRBJ1-2; 8 bases are a match to TRBD1. Germline CDR1 is LGHDT and CDR2 is YNNKEL (reference sequence). This CDR3 is built from 15 residues. J lost 7 bases, V lost 3 bases, and 10 bases had no gene match.

The CDR3 coding sequence is TGTGCCAGCAGCTTAGCAGGGGGCCGCACAGATACGCAGTATTTT. Protein product: CASSLAGGRTDTQYF. This chain links TRBV7-2 with TRBJ2-3; TRBD1 agrees at 7 bases. The CDR3 length is 15 residues. Germline V gives CDR1 SGHTA, CDR2 FQGNSA. V dropped 0 bases and J dropped 1; count of bases not matched to a gene: 1.

This clone has only one observation. The chain joins TRBV5-1 to TRBJ1-3; D is possibly TRBD1 (6 bases). Trimming stripped 0 bases from V and 0 bases from J, with 7 bases between. CDR1 is SGHRS, CDR2 YFSETQ, per germline. The CDR3 is 15 amino acids. The CDR3 spells CASSLGQDSGNTIYF. The CDR3 DNA follows: TGCGCCAGCAGCTTGGGACAGGACTCTGGAAACACCATATATTTT. The whole variable domain, remainder taken from reference TRBV5-1 and TRBJ1-3, is KAGVTQTPRYLIKTRGQQVTLSCSPISGHRSVSWYQQTPGQGLQFLFEYFSETQRNKGNFPGRFSGRQFSNSRSEMNVSTLELGDSALYLCASSLGQDSGNTIYFGEGSWLTVV.

CDR3 coding DNA: TGTGCCAGCAGCGCCGTTAGCGAGCAGTACTTC. The encoded protein is CASSAVSEQYF. The chain uses TRBV11-2 and TRBJ2-7; no definite D call. Looked up from germline, CDR1 is SGHAT and CDR2 is FQNNGV. The CDR3 sequence is 11 residues long. Trimming pared 5 bases from V and 6 bases from J, leaving 8 bases between.

The chain carries TRBV6-5 and TRBJ1-1; no definite D call. This CDR3 region has 13 residues. The V gene's germline CDR1 is MNHEY and CDR2 SVGAGI. V lost 8 bases to trimming and J lost 0 bases, with 10 bases between them. The CDR3 here is CASLSGVNTEAFF. The DNA for the CDR3 is TGTGCCAGCCTATCCGGGGTGAACACTGAAGCTTTCTTT.

The rearrangement joins TRBV12-3 or TRBV12-4 to TRBJ2-3; possibly TRBD1 for D (6 bases). Trimming took off 6 bases at V and 5 bases at J, with 12 bases between the two ends. This CDR3 comprises 13 residues. The CDR3 here is CASSSIGGDTQYF. The CDR3 DNA is TGTGCCAGCAGCTCCATAGGGGGAGATACGCAGTATTTT.

V usage is TRBV9 and J usage is TRBJ1-3; a weak D match, TRBD1 (5 bases). Germline V gene sequence: CDR1 SGDLS, CDR2 YYNGEE. CDR3 size: 19 residues. V shed 0 bases and J shed 0 bases, with 19 bases lying between them. The CDR3 here is CASSVVFGQGFLSGNTIYF. The CDR3 DNA is TGTGCCAGCAGCGTAGTTTTTGGGCAGGGCTTTCTCTCTGGAAACACCATATATTTT.

V and J are TRBV15 and TRBJ1-1; D remains unclear. The CDR3 has 14 amino acids. CDR1 LNHNV and CDR2 YYDKDF come from the germline V gene (reference sequence). The germline V and J ends were trimmed by 1 base and 0 bases, with 6 bases remaining between them. For the CDR3, the DNA is TGTGCCACCAGCAGAGCTCCCTTGAACACTGAAGCTTTCTTT. Residues: CATSRAPLNTEAFF.

The chain uses TRBV6-5 and TRBJ1-2; 9 bases fit TRBD1. CDR3 length equals 15 residues. With 7 bases clipped from V and 8 bases from J, the junction kept 14 bases outside the gene matches. Germline lookup yields CDR1 MNHEY and CDR2 SVGAGI. The CDR3 DNA reads as TGTGCCAGCACCAAATCGGGACAGGGACTAAGAGGCTACACCTTC. Its protein is CASTKSGQGLRGYTF.

The chain has TRBV18 and TRBJ2-3; 8 nucleotides match TRBD2. Germline loops: CDR1 KGHSH, CDR2 LQKENI. This CDR3 has 18 residues. The V segment lost 1 base and the J segment 2 bases; nucleotides outside the gene matches: 11. The CDR3 loop reads CASSPLGARGEHTDTQYF. The CDR3 region has the DNA TGTGCCAGCTCACCACTCGGAGCGCGGGGGGAGCACACAGATACGCAGTATTTT.

The chain is built from TRBV2 and TRBJ2-5; D remains ambiguous. CDR1 and CDR2 from the germline V gene are SNHLY and FYNNEI. V shed 3 bases and J shed 2 bases, with 7 bases lying between them. The CDR3 contains 13 residues. This chain's CDR3 is CASSDQDQETQYF. In DNA form, the CDR3 reads TGTGCCAGCAGTGATCAGGATCAAGAGACCCAGTACTTC.

V usage is TRBV15 and J usage is TRBJ1-2; D is undetermined. The germline V and J ends were trimmed by 2 bases and 8 bases, with 18 bases remaining between them. CDR1 is LNHNV and CDR2 is YYDKDF in the germline V gene (reference sequence). CDR3 size: 15 residues. The CDR3 region is CATSRSLGEEWGYTF. CDR3 nucleotide sequence: TGTGCCACCAGCAGAAGCCTCGGGGAGGAGTGGGGCTACACCTTC.

This clone was counted only a few times. The genes are TRBV6-5 and TRBJ1-4, with 11 bases aligning to TRBD1. Unmatched junction bases numbered 2, after V lost 1 base and J lost 4 bases. The germline CDR1 and CDR2 sequences are MNHEY and SVGAGI. The CDR3 extends over 16 amino acids. The CDR3 sequence: CASSYLGTGGNEKLFF. The CDR3, as DNA: TGTGCCAGCAGTTACTTGGGGACAGGGGGTAATGAAAAACTGTTTTTT.

The chain uses TRBV4-1 and TRBJ2-3, with 9 bases identical to TRBD1. This CDR3 region has 16 residues. Germline CDR1 MGHRA, CDR2 YSYEKL. Trimming cost V 1 base and J 4 bases; bases outside gene matches: 6. CDR3 in DNA: TGCGCCAGCAGCCAAGCCGGGACAGGGCCAGCAGATACGCAGTATTTT. Translating it yields CASSQAGTGPADTQYF.

The chain carries TRBV2 and TRBJ2-5, with TRBD1 matching 9 bases. The germline V gene encodes CDR1 SNHLY and CDR2 FYNNEI. With V trimmed by 8 bases and J by 5 bases, 9 bases remained unmatched. The CDR3 runs to 14 residues. Here the CDR3 reads CASAQTTGGETQYF. CDR3 sequence (DNA): TGTGCCAGCGCTCAGACGACAGGGGGGGAGACCCAGTACTTC.

The chain carries TRBV30 and TRBJ2-7; 9 nucleotides line up with TRBD1. The CDR3 covers 16 residues. V lost 0 bases, J lost 4 bases, and 10 bases stayed unmatched. Per the germline V gene, CDR1 is GTSNPN and CDR2 is SVGIG (reference sequence). This CDR3 reads CAWSVLHRGLVYEQYF. CDR3 bases: TGTGCCTGGAGTGTACTCCACAGGGGGCTTGTGTACGAGCAGTACTTC.